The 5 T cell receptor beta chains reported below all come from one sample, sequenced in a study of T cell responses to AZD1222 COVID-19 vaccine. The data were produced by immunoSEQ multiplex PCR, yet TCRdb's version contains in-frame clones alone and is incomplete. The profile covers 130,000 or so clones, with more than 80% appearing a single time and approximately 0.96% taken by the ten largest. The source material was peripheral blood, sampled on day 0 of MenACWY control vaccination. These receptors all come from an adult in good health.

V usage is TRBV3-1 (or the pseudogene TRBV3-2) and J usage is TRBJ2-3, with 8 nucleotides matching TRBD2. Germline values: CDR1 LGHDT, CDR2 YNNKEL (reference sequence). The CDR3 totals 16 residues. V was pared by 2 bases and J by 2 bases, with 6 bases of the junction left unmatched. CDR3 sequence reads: CASSQSSGLDTDTQYF. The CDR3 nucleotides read TGTGCCAGCAGCCAATCTAGCGGGCTGGACACAGATACGCAGTATTTT.

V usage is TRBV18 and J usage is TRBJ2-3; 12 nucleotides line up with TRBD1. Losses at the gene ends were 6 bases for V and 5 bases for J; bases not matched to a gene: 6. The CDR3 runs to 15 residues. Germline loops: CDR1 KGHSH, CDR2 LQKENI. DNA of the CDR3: TGTGCCAGCTCCCGGGGACAGGGGGCAATAGATACGCAGTATTTT. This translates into CASSRGQGAIDTQYF.

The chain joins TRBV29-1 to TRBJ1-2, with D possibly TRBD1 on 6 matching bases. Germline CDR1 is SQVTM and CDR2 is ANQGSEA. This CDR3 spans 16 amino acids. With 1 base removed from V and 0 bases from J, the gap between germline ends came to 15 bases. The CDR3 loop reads CSVEGTVELANYGYTF. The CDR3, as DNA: TGCAGCGTTGAAGGGACAGTAGAATTAGCTAACTATGGCTACACCTTC.

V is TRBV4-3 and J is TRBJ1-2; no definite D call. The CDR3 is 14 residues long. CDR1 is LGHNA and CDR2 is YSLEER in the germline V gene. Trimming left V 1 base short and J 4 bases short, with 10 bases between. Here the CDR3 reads CASSQVWGIYGYTF. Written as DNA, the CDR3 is TGCGCCAGCAGCCAAGTTTGGGGTATCTATGGCTACACCTTC.

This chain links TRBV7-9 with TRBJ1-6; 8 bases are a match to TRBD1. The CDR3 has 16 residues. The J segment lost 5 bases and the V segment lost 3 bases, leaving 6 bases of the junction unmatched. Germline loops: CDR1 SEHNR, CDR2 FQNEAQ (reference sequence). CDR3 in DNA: TGTGCCAGCAGCTTCCCACCGGGACAGGATAATTCACCCCTCCACTTT. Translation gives CASSFPPGQDNSPLHF.